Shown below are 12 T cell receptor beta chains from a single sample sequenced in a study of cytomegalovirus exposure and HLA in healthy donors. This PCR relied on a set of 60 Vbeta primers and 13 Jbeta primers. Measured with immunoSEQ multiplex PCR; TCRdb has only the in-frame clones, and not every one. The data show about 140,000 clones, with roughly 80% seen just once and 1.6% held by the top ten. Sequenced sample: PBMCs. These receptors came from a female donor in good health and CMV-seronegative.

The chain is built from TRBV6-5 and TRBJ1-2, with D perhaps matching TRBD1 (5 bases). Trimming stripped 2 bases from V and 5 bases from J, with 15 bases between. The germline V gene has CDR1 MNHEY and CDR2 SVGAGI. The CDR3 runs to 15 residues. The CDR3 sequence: CASSYPGGGRYGYTF. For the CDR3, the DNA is TGTGCCAGCAGTTACCCCGGGGGGGGTAGATATGGCTACACCTTC.

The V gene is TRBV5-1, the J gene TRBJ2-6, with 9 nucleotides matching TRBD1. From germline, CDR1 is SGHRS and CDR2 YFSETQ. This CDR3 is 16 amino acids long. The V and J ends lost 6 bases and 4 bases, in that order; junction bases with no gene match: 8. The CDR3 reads CASTPTGGLGANVLTF. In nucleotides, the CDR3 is TGCGCCAGCACCCCGACAGGGGGGTTGGGGGCCAACGTCCTGACTTTC.

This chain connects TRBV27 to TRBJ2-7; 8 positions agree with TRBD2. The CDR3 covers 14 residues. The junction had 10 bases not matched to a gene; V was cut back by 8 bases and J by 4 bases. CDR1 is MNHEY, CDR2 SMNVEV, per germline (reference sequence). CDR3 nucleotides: TGTGCCAGCCGGCCGGGGGGGCCCCCTTACGAGCAGTACTTC. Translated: CASRPGGPPYEQYF.

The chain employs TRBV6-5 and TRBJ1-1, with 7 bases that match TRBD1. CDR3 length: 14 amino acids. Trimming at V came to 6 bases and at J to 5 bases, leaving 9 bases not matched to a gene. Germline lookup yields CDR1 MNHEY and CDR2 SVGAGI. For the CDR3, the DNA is TGTGCCAGCAGCCGGAGGGGGCGGGGTACTGAAGCTTTCTTT. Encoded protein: CASSRRGRGTEAFF.

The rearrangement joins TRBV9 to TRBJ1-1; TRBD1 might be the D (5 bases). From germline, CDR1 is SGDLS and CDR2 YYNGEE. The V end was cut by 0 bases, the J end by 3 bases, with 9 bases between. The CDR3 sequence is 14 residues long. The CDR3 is CASSVVLGDTEAFF. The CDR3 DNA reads TGTGCCAGCAGCGTAGTATTAGGGGACACTGAAGCTTTCTTT. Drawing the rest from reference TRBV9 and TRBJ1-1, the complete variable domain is DSGVTQTPKHLITATGQRVTLRCSPRSGDLSVYWYQQSLDQGLQFLIQYYNGEERAKGNILERFSAQQFPDLHSELNLSSLELGDSALYFCASSVVLGDTEAFFGQGTRLTVV.

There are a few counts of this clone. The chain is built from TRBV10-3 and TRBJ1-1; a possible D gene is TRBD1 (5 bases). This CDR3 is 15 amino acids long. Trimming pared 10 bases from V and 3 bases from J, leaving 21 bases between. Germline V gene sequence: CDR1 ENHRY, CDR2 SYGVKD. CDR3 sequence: CATGPGRQGDTEAFF. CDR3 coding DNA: TGTGCCACCGGGCCGGGGAGGCAGGGAGACACTGAAGCTTTCTTT.

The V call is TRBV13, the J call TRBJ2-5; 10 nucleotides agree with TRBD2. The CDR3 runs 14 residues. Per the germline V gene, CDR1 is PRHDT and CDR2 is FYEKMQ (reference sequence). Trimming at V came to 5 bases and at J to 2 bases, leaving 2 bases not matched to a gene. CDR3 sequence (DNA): TGTGCCAGCAGCGTTAGCGGGGGGCAAGAGACCCAGTACTTC. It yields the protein CASSVSGGQETQYF.

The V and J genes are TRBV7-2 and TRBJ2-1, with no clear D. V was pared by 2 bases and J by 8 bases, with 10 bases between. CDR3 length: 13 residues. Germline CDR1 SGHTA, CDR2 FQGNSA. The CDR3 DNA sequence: TGTGCCAGCAGCTTAAGTTTTGGCCATGAGCAGTTCTTC. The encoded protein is CASSLSFGHEQFF.

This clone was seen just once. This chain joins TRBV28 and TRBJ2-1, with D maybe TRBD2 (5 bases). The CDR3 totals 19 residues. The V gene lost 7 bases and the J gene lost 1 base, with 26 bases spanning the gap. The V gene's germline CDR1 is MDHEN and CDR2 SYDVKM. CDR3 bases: TGTGCCAGCAAGGGTTTGGGGATGAGGGAGCGTCGGTCCTACAATGAGCAGTTCTTC. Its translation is CASKGLGMRERRSYNEQFF.

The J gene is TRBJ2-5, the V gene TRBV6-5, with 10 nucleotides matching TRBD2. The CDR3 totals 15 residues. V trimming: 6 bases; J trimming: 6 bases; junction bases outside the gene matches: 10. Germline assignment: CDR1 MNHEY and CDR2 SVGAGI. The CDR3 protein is CASRIAGGKWKTQYF. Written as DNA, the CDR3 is TGTGCCAGCAGGATAGCGGGAGGAAAGTGGAAGACCCAGTACTTC.

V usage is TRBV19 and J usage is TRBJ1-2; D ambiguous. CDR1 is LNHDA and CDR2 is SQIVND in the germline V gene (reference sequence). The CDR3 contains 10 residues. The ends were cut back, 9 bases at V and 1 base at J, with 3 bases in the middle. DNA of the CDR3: TGTGCCAGCAATAACTATGGCTACACCTTC. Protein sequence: CASNNYGYTF. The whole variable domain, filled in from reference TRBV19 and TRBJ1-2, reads DGGITQSPKYLFRKEGQNVTLSCEQNLNHDAMYWYRQDPGQGLRLIYYSQIVNDFQKGDIAEGYSVSREKKESFPLTVTSAQKNPTAFYLCASNNYGYTFGSGTRLTVV.

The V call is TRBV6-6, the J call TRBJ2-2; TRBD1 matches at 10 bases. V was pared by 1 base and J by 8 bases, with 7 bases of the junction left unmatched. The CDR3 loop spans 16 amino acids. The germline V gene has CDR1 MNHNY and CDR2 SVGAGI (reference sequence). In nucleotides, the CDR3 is TGTGCCAGCAGTTACTGGAAAGGGACAGGGGAAGGGGAGCTGTTTTTT. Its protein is CASSYWKGTGEGELFF.